Reported below is one TCR beta chain. Its antigen target is currently unknown. No quality values exist for individual bases; no much larger clone is one base distant. Per the germline V gene, SGHVS is the CDR1 and FQNEAQ is the CDR2. The cysteine opens and the phenylalanine closes a CDR3 of 16 amino acids. The DNA shown is the 48-base CDR3, in frame from base 1. Compared with germline, V lacks 0 bases and J lacks 7 bases; bases without a gene match: 10. The donors were healthy, HIV-negative adults with no recently reported acute infections or vaccinations. Every donor was a Caucasian adult residing in Nashville, Tennessee, USA. CD4+ T cells were enriched by magnetic negative selection, after which naive cells were positively selected on CD45RA and the negative fraction was taken as the memory subset. After blood collection by leukapheresis, PBMCs were isolated using Ficoll-Histopaque density gradient centrifugation and then cryopreserved in the vapor phase of liquid nitrogen. Purity and quantity of every magnetically sorted T cell population were checked by analytical flow cytometry. Each sorted fraction had its genomic DNA isolated and then quantified by UV absorbance on a Nanodrop 2000c.

Using the deep immunoSEQ assay, multiplex PCR amplified TCR CDR3 regions from genomic DNA. For each cell subset, the extracted genomic DNA was distributed evenly across all wells of several immunoSEQ 96-well plates, and each plate served as one replicate. For sorted subsets, around 200 ng genomic DNA, equal to 25,000 to 35,000 T cell genomes, was loaded into each replicate PCR. Purified libraries were measured with a Qubit 3.0 fluorometer, size-checked on a Bioanalyzer 2100, and measured again with the KAPA Library Quantification kit. Each immunoSEQ 96-well plate was sequenced on its own single-read 150-cycle Illumina NextSeq 550 flow cell. The study's own analysis went as follows. The immunoSEQ output contained only junctional sequences without quality scores, so filtering could not match that applied to full-length reads. To assign V/J genes and CDR3, sequences were annotated against IMGT germline references using PyIR, a Python wrapper for IgBLAST v1.9. Any read was removed if the V/J assignment was weak (E-value above 1e-6), the CDR3 was missing, or the read contained stop codons, out-of-frame junctions, or ambiguous translated residues. V3J clonotypes were defined as sequences sharing an identical inferred V gene, J gene, and CDR3 amino acid sequence. The percentage overlap between two repertoires was calculated by dividing the number of shared unique clonotypes by the size of the smaller repertoire. RTK rarefaction, the Chao1 estimator, and Recon v2.1 estimates of unobserved clonotypes were used to assess repertoire richness. Generation probabilities were computed with OLGA for all TCRbeta clonotypes obtained by the gDNA method from four donors. TCRdb's version of the immuneACCESS table is confined to in-frame rearrangements and falls short of the full clone set. An unresolved V gene accounts for under half of the shortfall where checked; the remainder is of unknown origin. For V, J and clone size, that table is used; D and trimming come from the DNA. The sample table contains about 1.5 million clones; only one count was recorded for about 96% of them. The ten largest clones represent approximately 1.1% of the sample.

The record originates from a study of shared clonotypes between healthy human individuals (dated by TCRdb to about 2020). For the wider study: A few men and a couple of women, aged 18 to 49 years, made up the cohort. Libraries were prepared and TCR repertoires were sequenced by different laboratories using diverse techniques, in order to increase sequencing depth and limit assay-specific biases. For each donor, CD4 naive and CD4 memory were each run on three plates, CD8 naive on two plates, and CD8 memory on one plate. Each donor's leukapheresis produced roughly between roughly 0.85 and 10 billion PBMCs. Blood TCR repertoires of about 5 healthy adults were deeply sequenced to estimate repertoire size and the extent of clonotype sharing between individuals.

What the research found in general, with its limitations: Naive subsets generally had larger estimated clonotype richness than memory subsets. About 4.5% of naive CD4, 3.5% of naive CD8, around 2.3% of memory CD4, and about 0.4% of memory CD8 clonotypes were shared across several donors. The genetic and exposure-history diversity represented was limited by the small number of donors. Only blood was sampled, and tissue TCR repertoires likely differ from those in blood. Rarefaction of sorted-subset datasets indicated incomplete sequencing despite the large sequencing depth. Higher generation probabilities were observed for clonotypes shared by all four sorted-subset donors than for non-shared clonotypes. Pairwise subsampling led to the expectation that sequencing depth would affect the degree of clonotype sharing among donors.

This receptor was taken from a young man in good health. Sequencing used naive CD4+ T cells sorted from blood. Read against the paper, the sample's cell subset or site label means: CD45RA+ positively selected. The V and J segments used are TRBV7-8 and TRBJ1-2; the junction holds 8 bases that match TRBD1. The CDR3 protein: CASSLAHGTGVSGYTF. The nucleotide sequence reads as follows: TGTGCCAGCAGCTTAGCCCACGGGACAGGCGTCTCTGGCTACACCTTC.